This T cell receptor (beta chain) was retrieved from a study of blood T cell repertoires in COVID-19. At the level of the study: Donors in the United States, Italy and Spain gave samples during acute or convalescent COVID-19. T cells, B-cell-depleted T cells, or PBMCs provided the cDNA or gDNA that served as material.

This CDR3 contains 14 residues. V was pared by 7 bases and J by 1 base, with 14 bases between. Germline lookup yields CDR1 SQVTM and CDR2 ANQGSEA. In the original processing: Using reference gene primer amplification, nucleated cell counts were estimated. Sequencing used immunoSEQ multiplex PCR; TCRdb keeps in-frame clones, though not all of them. V and J calls and clone size come straight from that table; D and trimming were deduced from the DNA. The sample holds 17,000 or so clones, around 80% seen once. Sequenced: peripheral blood. The gene calls are TRBV29-1 and TRBJ2-4, with TRBD2 as a possible D gene (5 bases). The clonotype comes from a man aged 55 to 70 with active or convalescent COVID-19. In nucleotides, the CDR3 is TGCAGCGCTTCCGAGGGAATGGCCAAAAACATTCAGTACTTC. Residues: CSASEGMAKNIQYF.